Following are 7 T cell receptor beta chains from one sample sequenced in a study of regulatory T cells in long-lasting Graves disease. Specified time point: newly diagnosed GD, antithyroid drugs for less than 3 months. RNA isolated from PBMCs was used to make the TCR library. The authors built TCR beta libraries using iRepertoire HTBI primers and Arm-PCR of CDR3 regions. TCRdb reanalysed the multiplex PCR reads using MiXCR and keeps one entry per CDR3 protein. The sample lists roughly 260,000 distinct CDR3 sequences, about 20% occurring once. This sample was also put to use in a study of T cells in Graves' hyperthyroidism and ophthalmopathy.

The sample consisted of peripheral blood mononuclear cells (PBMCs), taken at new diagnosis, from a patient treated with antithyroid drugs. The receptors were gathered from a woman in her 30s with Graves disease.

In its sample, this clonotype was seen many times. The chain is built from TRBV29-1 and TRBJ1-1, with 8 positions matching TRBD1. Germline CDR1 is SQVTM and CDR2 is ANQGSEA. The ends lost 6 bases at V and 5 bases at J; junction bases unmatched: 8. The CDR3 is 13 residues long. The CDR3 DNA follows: TGCAGCGTGATGACAGGGGTTATGACTGAAGCTTTCTTT. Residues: CSVMTGVMTEAFF.

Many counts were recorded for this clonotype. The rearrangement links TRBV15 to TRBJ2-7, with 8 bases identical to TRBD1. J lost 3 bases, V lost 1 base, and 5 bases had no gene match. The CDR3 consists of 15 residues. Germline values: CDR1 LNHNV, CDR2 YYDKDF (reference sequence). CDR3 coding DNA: TGTGCCACCAGCAGAGTACAGGGGGGTAGCTACGAGCAGTACTTC. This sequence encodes CATSRVQGGSYEQYF.

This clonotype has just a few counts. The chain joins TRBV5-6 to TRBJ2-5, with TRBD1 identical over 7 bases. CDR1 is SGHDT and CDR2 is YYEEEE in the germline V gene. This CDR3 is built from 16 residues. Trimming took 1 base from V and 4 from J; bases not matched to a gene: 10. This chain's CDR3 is CASSLNGDSFLETQYF. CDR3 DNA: TGTGCCAGCAGCTTGAACGGGGACAGTTTTCTAGAGACCCAGTACTTC.

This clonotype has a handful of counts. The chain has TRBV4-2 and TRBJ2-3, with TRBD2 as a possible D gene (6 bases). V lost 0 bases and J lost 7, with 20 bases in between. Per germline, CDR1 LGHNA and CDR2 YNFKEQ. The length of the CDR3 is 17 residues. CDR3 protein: CASSQDRAPGVRNTQYF. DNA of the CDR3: TGTGCCAGCAGCCAAGATCGGGCACCGGGGGTCCGAAATACGCAGTATTTT.

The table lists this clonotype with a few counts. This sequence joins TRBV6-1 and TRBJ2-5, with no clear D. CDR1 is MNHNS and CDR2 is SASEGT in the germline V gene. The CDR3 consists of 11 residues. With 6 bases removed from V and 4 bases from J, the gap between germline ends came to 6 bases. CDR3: CASSRTETQYF. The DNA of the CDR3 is TGTGCCAGCAGCCGGACAGAGACCCAGTACTTC.

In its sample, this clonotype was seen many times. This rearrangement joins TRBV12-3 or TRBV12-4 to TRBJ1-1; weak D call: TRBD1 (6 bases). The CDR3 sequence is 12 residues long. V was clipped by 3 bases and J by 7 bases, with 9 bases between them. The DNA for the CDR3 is TGTGCCAGCAGTTTGAGGGGGAATGAAGCTTTCTTT. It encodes CASSLRGNEAFF.

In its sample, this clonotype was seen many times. This chain's CDR3 is CASSFGGEFQQYF. The CDR3 region has the DNA TGTGCCAGCAGCTTTGGGGGAGAGTTCCAGCAGTACTTC. The chain links TRBV7-2 to TRBJ2-7; D assignment may be TRBD1 or TRBD2 (5 bases each). In germline, CDR1 is SGHTA, CDR2 FQGNSA. The V end lost 3 bases, the J end lost 8 bases, and 14 bases lay between the germline ends. CDR3 length: 13 amino acids.